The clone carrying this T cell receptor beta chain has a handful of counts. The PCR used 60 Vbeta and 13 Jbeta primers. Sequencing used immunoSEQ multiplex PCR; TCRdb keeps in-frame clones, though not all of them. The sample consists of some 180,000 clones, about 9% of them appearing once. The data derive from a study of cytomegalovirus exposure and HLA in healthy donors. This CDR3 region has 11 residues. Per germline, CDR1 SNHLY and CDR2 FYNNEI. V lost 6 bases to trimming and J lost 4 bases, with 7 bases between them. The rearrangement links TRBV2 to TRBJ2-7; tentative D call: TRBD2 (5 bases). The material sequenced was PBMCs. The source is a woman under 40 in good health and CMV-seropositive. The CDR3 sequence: CASSRGYEQYF. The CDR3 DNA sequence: TGTGCCAGCAGCCGGGGTTACGAGCAGTACTTC.